These 3 T cell receptor beta chains came from one sample sequenced in a study of blood T cell repertoires in COVID-19. Produced via immunoSEQ multiplex PCR; TCRdb's table is partial and in-frame only. The repertoire consists of roughly 210,000 clones, with roughly 80% occurring once and the leading ten covering 10% to 13%. The sample taken for sequencing was peripheral blood. The receptors come from a woman older than 75 with COVID-19, enrolled during active disease.

The chain carries TRBV5-1 and TRBJ2-5; 7 bases line up with TRBD2. Germline assignment: CDR1 SGHRS and CDR2 YFSETQ. The V and J ends lost 2 bases and 4 bases, in that order; junction bases with no gene match: 14. The CDR3 extends over 17 amino acids. This CDR3 is CASSLRLAQGVGETQYF. The CDR3 bases are TGCGCCAGCAGCTTAAGACTAGCCCAAGGGGTAGGAGAGACCCAGTACTTC.

The genes are TRBV7-2 and TRBJ2-2; a possible D gene is TRBD2 (6 bases). With 2 bases removed from V and 4 bases from J, the gap between germline ends came to 14 bases. Germline V lookup: CDR1 SGHTA, CDR2 FQGNSA. The CDR3 runs to 16 residues. CDR3 DNA: TGTGCCAGCAGCTTACTTGGAGGGCCGGGCACCGGGGAGCTGTTTTTT. As protein: CASSLLGGPGTGELFF.

The rearrangement links TRBV18 to TRBJ1-5; 8 positions match TRBD1. This CDR3 comprises 13 residues. The J segment lost 7 bases and the V segment lost 5 bases, leaving 4 bases of the junction unmatched. Looked up from germline, CDR1 is KGHSH and CDR2 is LQKENI. Written as DNA, the CDR3 is TGTGCCAGCTCAGCACAGGGGGAACAGCCCCAGCATTTT. The encoded protein is CASSAQGEQPQHF.